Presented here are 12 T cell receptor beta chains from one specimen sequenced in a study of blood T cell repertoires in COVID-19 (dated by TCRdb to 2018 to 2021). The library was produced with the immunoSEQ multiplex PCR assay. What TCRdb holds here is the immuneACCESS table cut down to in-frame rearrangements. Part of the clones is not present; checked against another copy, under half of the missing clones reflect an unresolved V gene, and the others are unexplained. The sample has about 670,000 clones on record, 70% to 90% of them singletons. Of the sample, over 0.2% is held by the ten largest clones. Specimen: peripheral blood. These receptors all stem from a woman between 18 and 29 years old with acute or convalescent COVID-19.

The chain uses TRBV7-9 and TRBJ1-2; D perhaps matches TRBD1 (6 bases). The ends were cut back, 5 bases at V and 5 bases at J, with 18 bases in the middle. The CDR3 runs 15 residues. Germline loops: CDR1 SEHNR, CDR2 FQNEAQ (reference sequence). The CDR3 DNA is TGTGCCAGCAGCCCGGGCGCAGGGGCTCAGTATGGCTACACCTTC. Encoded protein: CASSPGAGAQYGYTF.

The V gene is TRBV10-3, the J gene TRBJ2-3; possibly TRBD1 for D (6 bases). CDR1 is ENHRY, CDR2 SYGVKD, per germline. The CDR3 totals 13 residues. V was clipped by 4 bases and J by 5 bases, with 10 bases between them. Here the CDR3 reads CAISVPRGDTQYF. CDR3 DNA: TGTGCCATCAGTGTCCCCAGGGGAGATACGCAGTATTTT.

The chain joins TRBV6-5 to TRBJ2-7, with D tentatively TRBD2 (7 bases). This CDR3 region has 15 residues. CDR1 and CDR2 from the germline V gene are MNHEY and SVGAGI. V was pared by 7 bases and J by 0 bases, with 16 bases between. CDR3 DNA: TGTGCCAGCACTATTGGCGGGGGACACTCCTACGAGCAGTACTTC. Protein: CASTIGGGHSYEQYF.

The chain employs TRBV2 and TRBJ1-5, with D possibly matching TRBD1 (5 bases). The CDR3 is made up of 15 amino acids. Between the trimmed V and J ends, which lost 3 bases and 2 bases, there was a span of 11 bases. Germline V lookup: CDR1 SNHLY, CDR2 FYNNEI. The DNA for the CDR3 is TGTGCCAGCAGTGAGGTCACGGGGGGCAATCAGCCCCAGCATTTT. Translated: CASSEVTGGNQPQHF.

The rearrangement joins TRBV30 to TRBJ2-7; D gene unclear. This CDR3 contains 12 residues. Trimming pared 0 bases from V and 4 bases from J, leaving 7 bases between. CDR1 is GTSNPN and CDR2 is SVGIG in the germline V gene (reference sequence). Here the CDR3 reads CAWSVALYEQYF. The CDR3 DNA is TGTGCCTGGAGTGTAGCTCTGTACGAGCAGTACTTC.

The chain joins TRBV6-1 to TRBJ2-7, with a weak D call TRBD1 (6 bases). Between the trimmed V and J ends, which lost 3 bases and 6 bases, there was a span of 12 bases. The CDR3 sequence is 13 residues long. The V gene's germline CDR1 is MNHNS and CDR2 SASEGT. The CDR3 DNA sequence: TGTGCCAGCAGTGAGAACAGGGTAGGCGAGCAGTACTTC. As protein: CASSENRVGEQYF.

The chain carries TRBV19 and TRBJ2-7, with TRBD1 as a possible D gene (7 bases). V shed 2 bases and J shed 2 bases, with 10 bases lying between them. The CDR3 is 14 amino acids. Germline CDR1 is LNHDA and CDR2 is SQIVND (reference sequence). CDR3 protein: CASSIQGGPYEQYF. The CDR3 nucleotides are TGTGCCAGTAGTATACAGGGGGGACCCTACGAGCAGTACTTC.

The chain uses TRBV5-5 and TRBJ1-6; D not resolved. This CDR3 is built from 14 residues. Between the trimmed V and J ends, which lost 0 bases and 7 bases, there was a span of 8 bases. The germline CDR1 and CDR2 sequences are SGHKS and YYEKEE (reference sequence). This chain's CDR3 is CASSLVGGNSPLHF. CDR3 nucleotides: TGTGCCAGCAGCTTGGTTGGAGGGAATTCACCCCTCCACTTT.

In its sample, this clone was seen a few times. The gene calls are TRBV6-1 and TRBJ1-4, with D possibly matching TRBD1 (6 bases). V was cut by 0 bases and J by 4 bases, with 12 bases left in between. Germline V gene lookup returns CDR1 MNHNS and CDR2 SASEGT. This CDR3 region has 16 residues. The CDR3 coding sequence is TGTGCCAGCAGTGAAGCTGGGCGGACAGATAATGAAAAACTGTTTTTT. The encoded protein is CASSEAGRTDNEKLFF.

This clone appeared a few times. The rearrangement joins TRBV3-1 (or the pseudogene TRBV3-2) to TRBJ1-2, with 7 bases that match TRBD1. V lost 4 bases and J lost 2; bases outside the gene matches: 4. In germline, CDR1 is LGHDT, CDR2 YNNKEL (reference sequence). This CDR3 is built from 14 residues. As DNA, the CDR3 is TGTGCCAGCAGCCCCCTGACAGGGAACTATGGCTACACCTTC. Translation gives CASSPLTGNYGYTF.

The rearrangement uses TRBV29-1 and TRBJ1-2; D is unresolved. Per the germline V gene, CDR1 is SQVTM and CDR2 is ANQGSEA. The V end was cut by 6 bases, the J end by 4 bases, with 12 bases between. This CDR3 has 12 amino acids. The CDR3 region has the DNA TGCAGCGTCGCAACCGACTTCTATGGCTACACCTTC. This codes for CSVATDFYGYTF.

The CDR3 DNA sequence: TGCAGTGCTAGATCCGAGGAGACCCAGTACTTC. Amino acid sequence: CSARSEETQYF. The rearrangement links TRBV20-1 to TRBJ2-5, with D uncertain. Germline values: CDR1 DFQATT, CDR2 SNEGSKA (reference sequence). Trimming removed 2 bases at V and 5 bases at J, with 6 bases between. This CDR3 has 11 residues.